The 24 T cell receptor beta chains reported below all come from one sample, sequenced in a study of T cell responses to AZD1222 COVID-19 vaccine. Assay: immunoSEQ multiplex PCR; the TCRdb copy retains only in-frame clones and omits some. The data contain roughly 100,000 clones, roughly 89% of them singletons. The sequencing here drew on peripheral blood, taken on day 0 of AZD1222 vaccination. The receptor set was obtained from an adult in good health.

This chain uses TRBV27 with TRBJ2-1; D gene unclear. This CDR3 spans 11 amino acids. Germline V gene sequence: CDR1 MNHEY, CDR2 SMNVEV (reference sequence). V gave up 5 bases and J gave up 8 bases, with 7 bases separating them. In nucleotides, the CDR3 is TGTGCCAGCAGTGGGATGTATGAGCAGTTCTTC. This codes for CASSGMYEQFF.

The chain couples TRBV3-1 (or the pseudogene TRBV3-2) to TRBJ2-3; 10 positions match TRBD2. Germline V lookup: CDR1 LGHDT, CDR2 YNNKEL (reference sequence). V was pared by 0 bases and J by 6 bases, with 9 bases of the junction left unmatched. The CDR3 has 17 residues. CDR3 sequence reads: CASSQDGGLAGADTQYF. In DNA, the CDR3 is TGTGCCAGCAGCCAAGACGGTGGGCTAGCGGGAGCCGATACGCAGTATTTT.

J is TRBJ2-7 and V is TRBV6-6, with D possibly being TRBD1 or TRBD2 (5 bases each). V was clipped by 5 bases and J by 4 bases, with 18 bases between them. CDR3 size: 15 residues. Germline V gene lookup returns CDR1 MNHNY and CDR2 SVGAGI (reference sequence). The CDR3: CASSTTGRGEYEQYF. CDR3 in DNA: TGTGCCAGCAGTACGACGGGAAGAGGGGAGTACGAGCAGTACTTC.

The sample holds one count of this clone. The CDR3 DNA sequence: TGTGCCAGCAGCGGTCAGCGGTACAATGAGCAGTTCTTC. It is translated as CASSGQRYNEQFF. The chain combines TRBV9 with TRBJ2-1, with a weak D call TRBD2 (5 bases). Trimming took 3 bases from V and 4 from J, leaving 8 bases between them. This CDR3 spans 13 amino acids. Germline CDR1 and CDR2: SGDLS and YYNGEE.

The chain uses TRBV24-1 and TRBJ2-3; TRBD2 agrees at 7 bases. V lost 3 bases to trimming and J lost 1 base; unmatched junction nucleotides: 6. Germline values: CDR1 KGHDR, CDR2 SFDVKD. The CDR3 covers 16 residues. The CDR3 spells CATSDPLASGTDTQYF. The CDR3, as DNA: TGTGCCACCAGTGATCCACTAGCGTCGGGCACAGATACGCAGTATTTT.

This rearrangement joins TRBV28 to TRBJ2-1, with 8 bases identical to TRBD2. The CDR3 contains 15 residues. With V trimmed by 5 bases and J by 1 base, 4 bases remained unmatched. Germline assignment: CDR1 MDHEN and CDR2 SYDVKM. The CDR3 DNA follows: TGTGCCAGCAGTGGACTAGCTGGGTCCTACAATGAGCAGTTCTTC. Translated, it gives CASSGLAGSYNEQFF.

This chain connects TRBV5-1 to TRBJ1-5, with 7 bases fitting TRBD1. The germline gives CDR1 SGHRS, CDR2 YFSETQ. V trimming: 0 bases; J trimming: 3 bases; junction bases outside the gene matches: 3. The CDR3 has 15 residues. The CDR3 region is CASSLGDSSNQPQHF. The DNA of the CDR3 is TGCGCCAGCAGCTTGGGGGACAGTTCCAATCAGCCCCAGCATTTT.

The chain joins TRBV19 to TRBJ1-5; D is undetermined. The germline gives CDR1 LNHDA, CDR2 SQIVND (reference sequence). V lost 3 bases, J lost 6 bases, and 6 bases lay in between. CDR3 length: 12 amino acids. In DNA form, the CDR3 reads TGTGCCAGTAGTATTAAGGTTCAGCCCCAGCATTTT. This translates into CASSIKVQPQHF. The full variable domain, in which reference TRBV19 and TRBJ1-5 provide the parts outside the CDR3, is DGGITQSPKYLFRKEGQNVTLSCEQNLNHDAMYWYRQDPGQGLRLIYYSQIVNDFQKGDIAEGYSVSREKKESFPLTVTSAQKNPTAFYLCASSIKVQPQHFGDGTRLSIL.

This clone was picked up one time. The chain carries TRBV24-1 and TRBJ2-3; D ambiguous. Germline V gives CDR1 KGHDR, CDR2 SFDVKD. The CDR3 is 13 amino acids. Trimming removed 3 bases at V and 6 bases at J, with 9 bases between. The CDR3 DNA reads TGTGCCACCAGTGATGGGCCCCGGGATACGCAGTATTTT. It yields the protein CATSDGPRDTQYF.

The rearrangement joins TRBV3-1 (or the pseudogene TRBV3-2) to TRBJ2-7, with D tentatively TRBD1 (6 bases). The V end was cut by 0 bases, the J end by 5 bases, with 14 bases between. The CDR3 consists of 15 residues. Germline V gene data show CDR1 as LGHDT and CDR2 as YNNKEL (reference sequence). In nucleotides, the CDR3 is TGTGCCAGCAGCCAAGACCGGGACATGGCGGACGAGCAGTACTTC. Translated: CASSQDRDMADEQYF.

The rearrangement joins TRBV5-4 to TRBJ1-3; D is possibly TRBD1 (6 bases). The CDR3 is 16 amino acids. CDR1 is SGHNT, CDR2 YYREEE, per germline (reference sequence). Trimming stripped 4 bases from V and 0 bases from J, with 14 bases between. DNA for the CDR3: TGTGCCAGCAGCAACATACAGGGAGGCTCTGGAAACACCATATATTTT. The encoded protein is CASSNIQGGSGNTIYF. The complete variable domain, with remaining parts taken from reference TRBV5-4 and TRBJ1-3, reads ETGVTQSPTHLIKTRGQQVTLRCSSQSGHNTVSWYQQALGQGPQFIFQYYREEENGRGNFPPRFSGLQFPNYSSELNVNALELDDSALYLCASSNIQGGSGNTIYFGEGSWLTVV.

The V and J genes are TRBV10-3 and TRBJ1-5; 7 bases agree with TRBD1. J was trimmed by 2 bases and V by 4 bases; bases with no gene match: 5. The germline V gene has CDR1 ENHRY and CDR2 SYGVKD. This CDR3 has 15 residues. The CDR3 reads CAISAGQVGNQPQHF. Here the CDR3 DNA reads TGTGCCATCAGTGCCGGACAGGTGGGCAATCAGCCCCAGCATTTT.

The chain carries TRBV9 and TRBJ2-7, with 9 bases matching TRBD2. This CDR3 has 15 amino acids. J lost 6 bases, V lost 0 bases, and 7 bases had no gene match. Per the germline V gene, CDR1 is SGDLS and CDR2 is YYNGEE. CDR3 loop: CASSVEQGLAGEQYF. CDR3 DNA: TGTGCCAGCAGCGTAGAGCAGGGACTAGCTGGCGAGCAGTACTTC. The full variable domain, its missing parts supplied by reference TRBV9 and TRBJ2-7, is DSGVTQTPKHLITATGQRVTLRCSPRSGDLSVYWYQQSLDQGLQFLIQYYNGEERAKGNILERFSAQQFPDLHSELNLSSLELGDSALYFCASSVEQGLAGEQYFGPGTRLTVT.

The chain's CDR3 is CAWRTQDVYSYNEQFF. CDR3 coding DNA: TGTGCCTGGAGGACTCAGGACGTCTATTCCTACAATGAGCAGTTCTTC. The rearrangement links TRBV30 to TRBJ2-1; D gene unclear. With 3 bases removed from V and 1 base from J, the gap between germline ends came to 16 bases. The germline V gene has CDR1 GTSNPN and CDR2 SVGIG (reference sequence). The CDR3 is 16 amino acids.

The J gene is TRBJ1-5, the V gene TRBV7-2; 9 nucleotides line up with TRBD1. The CDR3 is 15 residues long. Germline CDR1 and CDR2: SGHTA and FQGNSA. V was pared by 5 bases and J by 7 bases, with 9 bases of the junction left unmatched. The CDR3 region is CASSLNRGLEQPQHF. In DNA, the CDR3 is TGTGCCAGCAGCCTGAACAGGGGGCTAGAACAGCCCCAGCATTTT.

The J gene is TRBJ1-2, the V gene TRBV11-2, with 11 positions matching TRBD1. From germline, CDR1 is SGHAT and CDR2 FQNNGV. V lost 5 bases to trimming and J lost 5 bases; unmatched junction nucleotides: 7. The CDR3 consists of 15 residues. CDR3 sequence reads: CASSAGQGAMYGYTF. The CDR3 DNA is TGTGCCAGCAGCGCAGGACAGGGGGCAATGTATGGCTACACCTTC.

The chain has TRBV6-2 or TRBV6-3 and TRBJ1-3; D is unclear. With 6 bases removed from V and 1 base from J, the gap between germline ends came to 10 bases. CDR1 MNHEY and CDR2 SVGEGT come from the germline V gene. The length of the CDR3 is 14 residues. In nucleotides, the CDR3 is TGTGCCAGCAGCGGCCCGATGTCTGGAAACACCATATATTTT. The encoded protein is CASSGPMSGNTIYF.

The chain links TRBV29-1 to TRBJ2-5; D is ambiguous. Trimming pared 4 bases from V and 5 bases from J, leaving 17 bases between. The CDR3 spans 14 residues. Germline CDR1 reads SQVTM; CDR2 reads ANQGSEA. As DNA, the CDR3 is TGCAGCGTTGTTAGGAGTTTAGGATCCGAGACCCAGTACTTC. Translated: CSVVRSLGSETQYF.

This chain connects TRBV27 to TRBJ2-7; 9 bases are shared with TRBD1. Per germline, CDR1 MNHEY and CDR2 SMNVEV (reference sequence). The CDR3 has 16 amino acids. The V segment lost 2 bases and the J segment 0 bases; nucleotides outside the gene matches: 5. For the CDR3, the DNA is TGTGCCAGCAGTTTAGAAGGGACAGGGTACTCCTACGAGCAGTACTTC. Translation: CASSLEGTGYSYEQYF.

The chain joins TRBV6-9 to TRBJ2-7, with 8 bases matching TRBD2. The CDR3 covers 13 residues. The V and J ends lost 8 bases and 1 base, in that order; junction bases with no gene match: 4. Germline V gene lookup returns CDR1 MNHGY and CDR2 SVAAGI. The CDR3 bases are TGTGCCAGCCTCTCGGGAGGGTCCTACGAGCAGTACTTC. Translated: CASLSGGSYEQYF.

The chain couples TRBV27 to TRBJ2-2; maybe TRBD2 (5 bases). The length of the CDR3 is 15 residues. CDR1 is MNHEY, CDR2 SMNVEV, per germline (reference sequence). Trimming cost V 7 bases and J 2 bases, with 14 bases left between them. CDR3: CASTKHRGNTGELFF. CDR3 nucleotides: TGTGCCAGCACCAAACACCGGGGTAACACCGGGGAGCTGTTTTTT.

The chain recombines TRBV19 with TRBJ2-7, with no clear D. The V gene lost 0 bases and the J gene lost 6 bases, with 15 bases spanning the gap. Germline V CDR1 and CDR2: LNHDA, SQIVND (reference sequence). The CDR3 is 15 amino acids. The CDR3, as DNA: TGTGCCAGTAGTATAGATGGTGGAAGGGCAAGCGAGCAGTACTTC. It translates to CASSIDGGRASEQYF.

This sequence joins TRBV6-5 and TRBJ2-1, with TRBD2 matching over 14 bases. The CDR3 contains 15 residues. The ends lost 2 bases at V and 10 bases at J; junction bases unmatched: 4. CDR1 MNHEY and CDR2 SVGAGI come from the germline V gene. The CDR3 region is CASSYEGLAGDEQFF. CDR3 DNA sequence: TGTGCCAGCAGTTACGAGGGACTAGCGGGAGACGAGCAGTTCTTC.

This clone was seen a handful of times. The chain has TRBV29-1 and TRBJ1-4, with a possible D match to TRBD1 (6 bases). From germline, CDR1 is SQVTM and CDR2 ANQGSEA. The CDR3 is 14 residues long. Trimming pared 7 bases from V and 7 bases from J, leaving 19 bases between. CDR3 in amino acids: CSAGDPGVGEKLFF. Written as DNA, the CDR3 is TGCAGCGCCGGCGACCCAGGGGTTGGTGAAAAACTGTTTTTT.